A single T cell receptor beta chain is shown here with its context. This record comes from a study of blood T cell repertoires in COVID-19. Study information: Acute and convalescent COVID-19 specimens originated in the United States, Italy and Spain. In each case, the material was cDNA or gDNA derived from T cells, B-cell-depleted T cells, or PBMCs.

Per the original methods: Scientists estimated how many nucleated cells there were by amplifying reference gene primers. TCRdb's copy holds only in-frame clones and misses some; the assay was immunoSEQ multiplex PCR. That table furnishes V, J and clone size, whereas the DNA furnished D and trimming. The sample lists about 84,000 clones; roughly 77% were seen once. The CDR3 length is 14 residues. V was cut by 7 bases and J by 1 base, with 13 bases left in between. Germline CDR1 MNHEY, CDR2 SVGAGI. The J gene is TRBJ2-5, the V gene TRBV6-5, with D tentatively TRBD2 (6 bases). What was sequenced was peripheral blood. The sequence derives from a man in his fifties with active or convalescent COVID-19. CDR3 sequence (DNA): TGTGCCAGCATCCAATTGGGGGGCCAAGAGACCCAGTACTTC. This translates into CASIQLGGQETQYF.